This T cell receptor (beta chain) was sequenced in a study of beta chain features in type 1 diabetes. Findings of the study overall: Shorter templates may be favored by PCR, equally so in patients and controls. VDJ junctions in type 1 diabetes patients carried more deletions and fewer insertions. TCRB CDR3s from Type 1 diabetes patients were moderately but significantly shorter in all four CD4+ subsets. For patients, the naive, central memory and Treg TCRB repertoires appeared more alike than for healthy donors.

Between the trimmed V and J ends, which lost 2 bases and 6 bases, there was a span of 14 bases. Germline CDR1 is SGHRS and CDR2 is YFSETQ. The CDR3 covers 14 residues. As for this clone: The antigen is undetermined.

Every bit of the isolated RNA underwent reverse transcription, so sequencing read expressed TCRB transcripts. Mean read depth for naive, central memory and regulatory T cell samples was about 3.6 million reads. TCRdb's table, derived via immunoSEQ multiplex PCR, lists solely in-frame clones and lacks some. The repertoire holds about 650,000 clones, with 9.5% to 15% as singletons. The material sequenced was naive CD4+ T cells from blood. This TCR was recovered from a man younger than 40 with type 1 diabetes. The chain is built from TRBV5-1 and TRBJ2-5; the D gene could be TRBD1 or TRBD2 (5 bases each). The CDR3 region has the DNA TGCGCCAGCAGCTTTGGGACCTCCGAGAAGACCCAGTACTTC. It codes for CASSFGTSEKTQYF.